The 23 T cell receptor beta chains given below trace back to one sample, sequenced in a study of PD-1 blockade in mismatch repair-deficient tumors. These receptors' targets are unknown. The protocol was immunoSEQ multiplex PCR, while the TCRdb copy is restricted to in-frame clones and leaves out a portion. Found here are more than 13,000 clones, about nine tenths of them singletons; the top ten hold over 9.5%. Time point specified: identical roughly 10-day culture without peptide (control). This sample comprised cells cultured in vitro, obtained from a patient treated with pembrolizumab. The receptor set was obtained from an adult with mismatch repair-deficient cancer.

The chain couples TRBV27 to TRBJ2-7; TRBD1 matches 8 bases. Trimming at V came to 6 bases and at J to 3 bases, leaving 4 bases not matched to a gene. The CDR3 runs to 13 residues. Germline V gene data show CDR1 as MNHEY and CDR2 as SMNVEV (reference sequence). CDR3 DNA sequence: TGTGCCAGCAGGCGACAGGGGTACTACGAGCAGTACTTC. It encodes CASRRQGYYEQYF.

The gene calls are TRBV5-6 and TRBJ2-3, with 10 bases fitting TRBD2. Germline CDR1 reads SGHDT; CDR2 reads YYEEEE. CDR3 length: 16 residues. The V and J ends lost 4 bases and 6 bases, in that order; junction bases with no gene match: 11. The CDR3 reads CASSSGLAEVGDTQYF. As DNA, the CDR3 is TGTGCCAGCAGCAGCGGACTAGCGGAGGTGGGGGATACGCAGTATTTT.

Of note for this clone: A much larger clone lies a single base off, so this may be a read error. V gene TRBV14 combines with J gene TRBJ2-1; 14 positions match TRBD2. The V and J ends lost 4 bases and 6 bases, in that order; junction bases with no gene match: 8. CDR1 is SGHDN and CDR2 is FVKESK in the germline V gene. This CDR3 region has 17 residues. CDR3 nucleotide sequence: TGTGCCAGCAGCCCGCGGACTAGCGGGAGGCTCTCCAATGAGCAGTTCTTC. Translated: CASSPRTSGRLSNEQFF.

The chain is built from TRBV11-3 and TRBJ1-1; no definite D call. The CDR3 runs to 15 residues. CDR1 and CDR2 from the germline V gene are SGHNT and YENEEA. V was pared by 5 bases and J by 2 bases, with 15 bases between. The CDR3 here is CASSPLGSFNTEAFF. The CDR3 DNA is TGTGCCAGCAGCCCCCTCGGCTCCTTCAACACTGAAGCTTTCTTT.

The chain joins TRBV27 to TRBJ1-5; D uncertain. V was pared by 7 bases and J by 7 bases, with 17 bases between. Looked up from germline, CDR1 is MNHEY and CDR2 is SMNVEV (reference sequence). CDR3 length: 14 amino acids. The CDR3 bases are TGTGCCAGCAACCCTCCGCGGCGGGAGCAGCCCCAGCATTTT. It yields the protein CASNPPRREQPQHF.

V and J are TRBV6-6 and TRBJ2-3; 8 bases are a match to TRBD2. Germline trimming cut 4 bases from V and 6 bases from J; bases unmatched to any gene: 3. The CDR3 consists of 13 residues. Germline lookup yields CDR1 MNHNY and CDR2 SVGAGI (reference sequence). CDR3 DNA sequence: TGTGCCAGCAGTTTACGGACTAGCGATACGCAGTATTTT. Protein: CASSLRTSDTQYF.

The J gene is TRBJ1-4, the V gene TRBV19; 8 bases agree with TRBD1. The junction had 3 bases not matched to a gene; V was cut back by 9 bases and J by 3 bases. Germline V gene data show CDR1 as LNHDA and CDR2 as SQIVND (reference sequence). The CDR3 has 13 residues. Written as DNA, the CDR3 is TGTGCCAGCCAGGGGGCCCCTAATGAAAAACTGTTTTTT. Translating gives CASQGAPNEKLFF.

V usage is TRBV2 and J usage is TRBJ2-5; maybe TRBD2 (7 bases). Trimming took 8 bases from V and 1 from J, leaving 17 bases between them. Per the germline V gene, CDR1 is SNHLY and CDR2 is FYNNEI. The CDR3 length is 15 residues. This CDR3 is CASRGAYSPQETQYF. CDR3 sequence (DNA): TGTGCCAGCCGGGGGGCCTATTCCCCCCAAGAGACCCAGTACTTC. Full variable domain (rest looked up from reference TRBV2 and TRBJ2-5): EPEVTQTPSHQVTQMGQEVILRCVPISNHLYFYWYRQILGQKVEFLVSFYNNEISEKSEIFDDQFSVERPDGSNFTLKIRSTKLEDSAMYFCASRGAYSPQETQYFGPGTRLLVL.

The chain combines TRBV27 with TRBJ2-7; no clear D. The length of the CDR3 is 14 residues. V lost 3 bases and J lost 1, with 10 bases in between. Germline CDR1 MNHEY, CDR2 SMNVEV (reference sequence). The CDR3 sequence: CASSLAASSYEQYF. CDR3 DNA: TGTGCCAGCAGTTTGGCGGCCTCATCCTACGAGCAGTACTTC.

The CDR3 coding sequence is TGTGCCAGTAAGCGGTCACAGGGGGTTTCGACCGGGGAGCTGTTTTTT. The encoded protein is CASKRSQGVSTGELFF. The V gene is TRBV19, the J gene TRBJ2-2; 8 bases agree with TRBD1. CDR1 LNHDA and CDR2 SQIVND come from the germline V gene (reference sequence). Germline trimming cut 7 bases from V and 5 bases from J; bases unmatched to any gene: 12. The CDR3 has 16 amino acids.

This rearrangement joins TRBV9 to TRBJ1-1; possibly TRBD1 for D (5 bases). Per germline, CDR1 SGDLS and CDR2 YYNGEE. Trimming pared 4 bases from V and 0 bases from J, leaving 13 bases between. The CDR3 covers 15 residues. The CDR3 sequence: CASSITTEMNTEAFF. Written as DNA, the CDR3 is TGTGCCAGCAGCATTACGACAGAGATGAACACTGAAGCTTTCTTT.

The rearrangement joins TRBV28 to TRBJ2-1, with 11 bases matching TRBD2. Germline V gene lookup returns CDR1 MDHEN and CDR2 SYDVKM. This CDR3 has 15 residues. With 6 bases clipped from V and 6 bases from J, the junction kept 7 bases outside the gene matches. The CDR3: CASSKLAGVGNEQFF. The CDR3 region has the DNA TGTGCCAGCAGCAAACTAGCGGGAGTGGGCAATGAGCAGTTCTTC.

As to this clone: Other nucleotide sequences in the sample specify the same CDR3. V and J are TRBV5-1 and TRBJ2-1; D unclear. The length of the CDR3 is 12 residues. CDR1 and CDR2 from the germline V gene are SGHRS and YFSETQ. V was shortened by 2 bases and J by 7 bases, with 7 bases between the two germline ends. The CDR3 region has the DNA TGCGCCAGCAGCTTTAGTCGGAATGAGCAGTTCTTC. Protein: CASSFSRNEQFF.

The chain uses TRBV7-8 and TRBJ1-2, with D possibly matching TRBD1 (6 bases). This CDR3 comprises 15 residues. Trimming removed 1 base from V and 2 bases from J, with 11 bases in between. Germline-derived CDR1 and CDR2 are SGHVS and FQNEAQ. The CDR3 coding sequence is TGTGCCAGCAGCTTAGAGGTGGGGGCAAACTATGGCTACACCTTC. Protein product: CASSLEVGANYGYTF.

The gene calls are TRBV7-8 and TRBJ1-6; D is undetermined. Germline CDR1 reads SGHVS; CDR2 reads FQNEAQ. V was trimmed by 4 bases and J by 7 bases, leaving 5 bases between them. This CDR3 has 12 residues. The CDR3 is CASSSTNSPLHF. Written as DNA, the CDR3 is TGTGCCAGCAGCTCGACCAATTCACCCCTCCACTTT.

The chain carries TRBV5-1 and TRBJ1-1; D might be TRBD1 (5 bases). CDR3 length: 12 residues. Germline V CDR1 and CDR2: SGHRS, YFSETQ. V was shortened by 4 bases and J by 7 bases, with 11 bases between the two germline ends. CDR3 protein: CASSHGTVEAFF. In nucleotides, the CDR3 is TGCGCCAGCAGCCATGGGACGGTTGAAGCTTTCTTT.

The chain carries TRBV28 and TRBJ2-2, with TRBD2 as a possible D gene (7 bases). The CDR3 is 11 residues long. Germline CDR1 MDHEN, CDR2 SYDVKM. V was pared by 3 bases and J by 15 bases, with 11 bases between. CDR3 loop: CASSFRGGLFF. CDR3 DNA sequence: TGTGCCAGCAGTTTTAGGGGGGGTTTGTTTTTT.

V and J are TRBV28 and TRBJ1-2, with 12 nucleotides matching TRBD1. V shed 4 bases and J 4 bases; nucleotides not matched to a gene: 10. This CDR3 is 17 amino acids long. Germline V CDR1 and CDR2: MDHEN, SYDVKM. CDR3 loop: CASSSWDRGRLSYGYTF. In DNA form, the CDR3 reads TGTGCCAGCAGTTCCTGGGACAGGGGGCGCTTGAGCTATGGCTACACCTTC.

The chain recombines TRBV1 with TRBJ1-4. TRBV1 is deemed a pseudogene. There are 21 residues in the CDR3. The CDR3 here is CTSSQDLGTWRETATNEKLFF. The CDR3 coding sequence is TGCACCAGCAGCCAAGATTTGGGGACGTGGAGGGAAACAGCAACTAATGAAAAACTGTTTTTT.

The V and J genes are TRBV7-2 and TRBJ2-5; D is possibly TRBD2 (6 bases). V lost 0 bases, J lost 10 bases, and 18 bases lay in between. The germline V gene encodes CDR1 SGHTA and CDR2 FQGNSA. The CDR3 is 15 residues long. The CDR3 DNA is TGTGCCAGCAGCTTAGCGGGGAGGACCTTCGCGGTCCAGTACTTC. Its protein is CASSLAGRTFAVQYF.

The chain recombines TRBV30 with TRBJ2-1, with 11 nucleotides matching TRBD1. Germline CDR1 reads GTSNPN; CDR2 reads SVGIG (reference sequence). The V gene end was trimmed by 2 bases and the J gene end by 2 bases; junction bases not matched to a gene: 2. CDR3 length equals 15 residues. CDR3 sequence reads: CAWSSDRGPYNEQFF. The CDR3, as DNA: TGTGCCTGGAGTTCGGACAGGGGGCCCTACAATGAGCAGTTCTTC.

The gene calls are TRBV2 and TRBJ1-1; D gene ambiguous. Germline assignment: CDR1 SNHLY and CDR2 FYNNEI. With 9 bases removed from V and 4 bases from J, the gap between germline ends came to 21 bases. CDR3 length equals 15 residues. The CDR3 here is CASTPSSLPGTEAFF. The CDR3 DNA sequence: TGTGCCAGTACTCCCTCGAGTCTACCGGGCACTGAAGCTTTCTTT.

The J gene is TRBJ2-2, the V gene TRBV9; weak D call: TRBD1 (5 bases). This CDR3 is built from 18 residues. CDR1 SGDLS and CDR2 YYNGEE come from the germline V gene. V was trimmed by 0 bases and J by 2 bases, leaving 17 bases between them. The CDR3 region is CASSVDLQGGVNTGELFF. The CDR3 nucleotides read TGTGCCAGCAGCGTAGACCTTCAGGGTGGTGTCAACACCGGGGAGCTGTTTTTT.